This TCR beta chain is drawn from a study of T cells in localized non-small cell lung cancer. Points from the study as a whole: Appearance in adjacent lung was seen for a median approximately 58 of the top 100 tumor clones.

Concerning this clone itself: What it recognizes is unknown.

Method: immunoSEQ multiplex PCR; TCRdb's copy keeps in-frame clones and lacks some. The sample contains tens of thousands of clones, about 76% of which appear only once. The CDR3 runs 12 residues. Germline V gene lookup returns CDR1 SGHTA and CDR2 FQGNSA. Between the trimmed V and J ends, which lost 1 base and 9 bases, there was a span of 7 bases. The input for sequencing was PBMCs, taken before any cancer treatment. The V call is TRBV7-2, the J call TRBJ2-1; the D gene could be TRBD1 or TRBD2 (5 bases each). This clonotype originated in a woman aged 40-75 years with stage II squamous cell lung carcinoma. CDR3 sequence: CASSLGGGEQFF. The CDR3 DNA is TGTGCCAGCAGCTTAGGTGGGGGTGAGCAGTTCTTC.